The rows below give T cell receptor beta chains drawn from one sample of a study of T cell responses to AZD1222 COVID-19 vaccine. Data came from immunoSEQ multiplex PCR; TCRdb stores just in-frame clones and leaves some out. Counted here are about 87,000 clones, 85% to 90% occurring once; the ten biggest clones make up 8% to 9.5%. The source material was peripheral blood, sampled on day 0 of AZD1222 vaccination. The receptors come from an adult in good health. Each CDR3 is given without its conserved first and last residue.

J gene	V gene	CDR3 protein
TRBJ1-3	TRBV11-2	ASSLNEGPPAN
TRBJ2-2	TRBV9	ASSLLTAGELF
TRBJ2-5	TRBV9	ASSVSTAGFQETQY
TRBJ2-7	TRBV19	ASSKGTVGSGEQY
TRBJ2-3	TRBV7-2	ATGLAGKDTQY
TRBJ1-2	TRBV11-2	ASSHPGQGYGYT
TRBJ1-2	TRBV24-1	ATSWRNGGYT
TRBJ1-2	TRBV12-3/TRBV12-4	ASSFGGEGYT
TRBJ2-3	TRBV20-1	SARGNTQY
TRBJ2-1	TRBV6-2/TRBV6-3	ASSRTSWEQF
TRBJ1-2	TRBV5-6	ASNSLGQGGYGYT
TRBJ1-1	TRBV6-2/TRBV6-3	ASSPPDSGAF
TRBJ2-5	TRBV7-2	ASSPQGLVGETQY
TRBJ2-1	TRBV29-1	SVEDQASVNEQF
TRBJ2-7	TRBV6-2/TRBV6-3	ASSYPAYEQY
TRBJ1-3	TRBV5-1	ASSFESSGNTIY
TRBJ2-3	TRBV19	ASRGLAGDTQY
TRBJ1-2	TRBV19	ASSIQGNYGYT
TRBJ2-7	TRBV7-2	ASSPVPREQY
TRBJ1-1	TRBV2	ASTILTEAF
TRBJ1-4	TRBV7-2	ASRPGGAYEKLF
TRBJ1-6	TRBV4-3	ASSQDWLGSSYNSPLH
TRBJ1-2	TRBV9	ASTSRGRPYGYT
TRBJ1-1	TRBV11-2	ASSASGDRAF
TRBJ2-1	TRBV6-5	ASNSGQGSNEQF
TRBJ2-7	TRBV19	ASSSDRYYEQY
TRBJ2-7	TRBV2	ASMDFLTSYEQY
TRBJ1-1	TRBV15	ATSVFRANTEAF
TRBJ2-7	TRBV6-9	ASSSPFGVGEQY
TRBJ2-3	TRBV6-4	ASSPTSGGTDTQY
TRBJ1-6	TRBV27	ASSLSGAGNSPLH
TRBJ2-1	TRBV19	ASSIPGAFDEQF
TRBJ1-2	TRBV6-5	ASRETANYGYT
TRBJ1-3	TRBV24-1	ATSEEQTSGNTIY
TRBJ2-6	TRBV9	ASSALPGANVLT
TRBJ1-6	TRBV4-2	ASSQDLWDSPLH
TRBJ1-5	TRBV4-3	ASSRGPGTPDNQPQH
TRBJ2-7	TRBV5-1	ASSLYGGAPGEQY
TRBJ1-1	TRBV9	ASSAISPGGLNTEAF
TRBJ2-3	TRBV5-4	ASSLTPSTDTQY
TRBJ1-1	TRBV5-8	ASSLAHGTANTEAF
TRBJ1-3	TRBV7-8	ASRPTGNSGNTIY
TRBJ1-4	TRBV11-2	ASSLTSLNEKLF
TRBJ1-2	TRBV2	ASSEGQSYGYT
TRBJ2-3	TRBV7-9	ASSYQNTQY
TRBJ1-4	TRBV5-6	ASSSGTHEKLF
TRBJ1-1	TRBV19	ASSIGETEAF
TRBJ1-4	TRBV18	ASSPPGQGGEKLF
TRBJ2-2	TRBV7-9	ASDSGPRATGELF
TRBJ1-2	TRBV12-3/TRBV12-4	ASRATENYGYT
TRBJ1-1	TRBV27	ASSSEHTEAF
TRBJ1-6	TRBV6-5	ASTRGLNSPLH